This entry lists 15 T cell receptor beta chains sequenced from one sample in a study of cytotoxic CD8 clonotypes in ibrutinib-treated CLL. Using immunoSEQ multiplex PCR, the repertoire was profiled, and TCRdb retains in-frame clones only, with some absent. The table shows about 250,000 clones, with roughly 70% occurring only once. Source: PBMCs, taken after 24 months of ibrutinib treatment. Source of these receptors: a human donor with chronic lymphocytic leukemia.

The chain couples TRBV20-1 to TRBJ2-7; D gene unclear. Germline CDR1 DFQATT, CDR2 SNEGSKA (reference sequence). V was trimmed by 4 bases and J by 3 bases, leaving 7 bases between them. The CDR3 is made up of 11 amino acids. The CDR3 DNA is TGCAGTGCTAAGGGCAACTACGAGCAGTACTTC. It specifies CSAKGNYEQYF.

This clone was seen only once. This chain joins TRBV28 and TRBJ2-7, with 7 bases identical to TRBD1. The trim removed 7 bases at V and 4 bases at J, leaving 10 bases unmatched. The germline gives CDR1 MDHEN, CDR2 SYDVKM. This CDR3 is built from 14 residues. The CDR3 coding sequence is TGTGCCAGCATCGATCGGGACAGCCGTTACGAGCAGTACTTC. This codes for CASIDRDSRYEQYF.

The V gene is TRBV11-3, the J gene TRBJ2-7, with D possibly TRBD2 on 6 matching bases. The V gene's germline CDR1 is SGHNT and CDR2 YENEEA. The CDR3 contains 14 residues. Trimming removed 5 bases at V and 2 bases at J, with 13 bases between. CDR3 region: CASSHSRTTYEQYF. The CDR3 region has the DNA TGTGCCAGCAGCCACAGTCGGACTACCTACGAGCAGTACTTC.

J is TRBJ2-7 and V is TRBV27, with 10 bases matching TRBD2. CDR1 is MNHEY, CDR2 SMNVEV, per germline (reference sequence). The CDR3 length is 14 residues. V was pared by 9 bases and J by 4 bases, with 9 bases of the junction left unmatched. CDR3 residues: CASSLAGELYEQYF. Here the CDR3 DNA reads TGTGCCAGTTCTCTAGCGGGAGAATTATACGAGCAGTACTTC.

The chain uses TRBV5-6 and TRBJ2-7, with a tentative D call TRBD2 (5 bases). Germline assignment: CDR1 SGHDT and CDR2 YYEEEE. CDR3 length: 13 residues. V lost 1 base and J 4 bases, leaving 9 bases between the germline ends. CDR3 sequence (DNA): TGTGCCAGCAGCTTGCGAAGCGGATACGAGCAGTACTTC. Its translation is CASSLRSGYEQYF.

The chain uses TRBV9 and TRBJ2-7; 10 bases agree with TRBD1. Unmatched junction bases numbered 5, after V lost 3 bases and J lost 2 bases. CDR3 length: 15 amino acids. The germline V gene encodes CDR1 SGDLS and CDR2 YYNGEE. CDR3 sequence: CASSEMDRGTYEQYF. In DNA form, the CDR3 reads TGTGCCAGCAGCGAAATGGACAGGGGGACCTACGAGCAGTACTTC.

This chain connects TRBV4-3 to TRBJ2-3; unclear D gene. V shed 3 bases and J shed 3 bases, with 10 bases lying between them. CDR1 LGHNA and CDR2 YSLEER come from the germline V gene. The CDR3 length is 14 residues. CDR3 protein: CASSQVDVTDTQYF. The CDR3 coding sequence is TGCGCCAGCAGCCAGGTGGACGTTACAGATACGCAGTATTTT.

There are a few counts of this clone. The chain links TRBV6-6 to TRBJ2-5; D may be TRBD2 (6 bases). Trimming stripped 5 bases from V and 2 bases from J, with 15 bases between. This CDR3 comprises 15 residues. Germline V gene lookup returns CDR1 MNHNY and CDR2 SVGAGI (reference sequence). The CDR3 DNA reads TGTGCCAGCAGTAGGGGAGGAAGACAACAAGAGACCCAGTACTTC. It specifies CASSRGGRQQETQYF.

This clone was seen just once. The rearrangement links TRBV25-1 to TRBJ2-1; 7 bases match TRBD2. Germline V CDR1 and CDR2: MGHDK, SYGVNS. The V gene end was trimmed by 4 bases and the J gene end by 1 base; junction bases not matched to a gene: 4. CDR3 length: 15 amino acids. CDR3 DNA sequence: TGTGCCAGCAGTGGACTAGCTGGATCCTACAATGAGCAGTTCTTC. This sequence encodes CASSGLAGSYNEQFF.

The chain employs TRBV5-5 and TRBJ2-3; perhaps TRBD2 as D (5 bases). Trimming removed 4 bases from V and 0 bases from J, with 15 bases in between. Per germline, CDR1 SGHKS and CDR2 YYEKEE (reference sequence). CDR3 length: 16 amino acids. The CDR3 is CASSPLGGTSTDTQYF. CDR3 DNA: TGTGCCAGCAGCCCCCTCGGAGGTACTAGCACAGATACGCAGTATTTT.

The CDR3 coding sequence is TGTGCCAGTAGTAAAGGACAGGGGGTATTGAACACTGAAGCTTTCTTT. Translating it yields CASSKGQGVLNTEAFF. V is TRBV19 and J is TRBJ1-1; 10 bases are shared with TRBD1. This CDR3 is built from 16 residues. Germline-derived CDR1 and CDR2 are LNHDA and SQIVND (reference sequence). Trimming removed 4 bases from V and 0 bases from J; junction bases left unmatched: 5.

This chain's CDR3 is CASSLSGTEAFF. CDR3 sequence (DNA): TGTGCCAGCAGTTTATCAGGCACTGAAGCTTTCTTT. V usage is TRBV28 and J usage is TRBJ1-1; D unclear. V dropped 1 base and J dropped 4 bases, with 4 bases sitting between them. This CDR3 is built from 12 residues. The germline gives CDR1 MDHEN, CDR2 SYDVKM. Together with reference TRBV28 and TRBJ1-1, the CDR3 gives the full variable domain: DVKVTQSSRYLVKRTGEKVFLECVQDMDHENMFWYRQDPGLGLRLIYFSYDVKMKEKGDIPEGYSVSREKKERFSLILESASTNQTSMYLCASSLSGTEAFFGQGTRLTVV.

V is TRBV7-9 and J is TRBJ1-5; D possibly corresponds to TRBD1 (6 bases). Germline loops: CDR1 SEHNR, CDR2 FQNEAQ (reference sequence). The CDR3 is 14 amino acids. Between the trimmed V and J ends, which lost 1 base and 5 bases, there was a span of 9 bases. CDR3 nucleotides: TGTGCCAGCAGCTTAGGCGCAGGGGATCAGCCCCAGCATTTT. It is translated as CASSLGAGDQPQHF.

The chain joins TRBV28 to TRBJ1-4, with D possibly being TRBD1 (5 bases). V lost 6 bases, J lost 4 bases, and 18 bases lay in between. CDR1 is MDHEN and CDR2 is SYDVKM in the germline V gene. The length of the CDR3 is 16 residues. Here the CDR3 reads CASSFGDGAGNEKLFF. Written as DNA, the CDR3 is TGTGCCAGCAGCTTTGGGGATGGGGCGGGTAATGAAAAACTGTTTTTT.

This clone was found a few times. V gene TRBV7-9 combines with J gene TRBJ1-1; no definite D call. The CDR3 covers 13 residues. CDR1 and CDR2 from the germline V gene are SEHNR and FQNEAQ (reference sequence). The V gene lost 5 bases and the J gene lost 0 bases, with 7 bases spanning the gap. In nucleotides, the CDR3 is TGTGCCAGCAGCAAAAATGTGAACACTGAAGCTTTCTTT. Amino acid sequence: CASSKNVNTEAFF.